The 27 T cell receptor beta chains below come from one sample, sequenced in a study of blood T cell repertoires in COVID-19. Some clones are missing from TCRdb's copy, which holds only in-frame ones; the method was immunoSEQ multiplex PCR. The table includes about 250,000 clones, roughly 85% detected once. The sequenced sample was peripheral blood. The receptors derive from a man aged 18 to 29 with active or convalescent COVID-19.

This clone was recorded only once. J is TRBJ2-1 and V is TRBV13; 11 nucleotides align to TRBD2. This CDR3 has 18 residues. Germline V gene data show CDR1 as PRHDT and CDR2 as FYEKMQ (reference sequence). V dropped 4 bases and J dropped 9; count of bases not matched to a gene: 17. CDR3 DNA: TGTGCCAGCAGCTCCTTAGCGGGAGGGCCTTCTGAACTGGGTGAGCAGTTCTTC. Amino acid sequence: CASSSLAGGPSELGEQFF.

The V call is TRBV19, the J call TRBJ1-5; TRBD1 agrees at 9 bases. From germline, CDR1 is LNHDA and CDR2 SQIVND (reference sequence). The CDR3 contains 16 residues. V shed 6 bases and J 3 bases; nucleotides not matched to a gene: 9. The DNA for the CDR3 is TGTGCCAGTAGGTTAGGACAGGGGAGGGTCAATCAGCCCCAGCATTTT. Residues: CASRLGQGRVNQPQHF.

J is TRBJ2-4 and V is TRBV28, with a possible D match to TRBD2 (7 bases). The CDR3 is 18 amino acids. Trimming cost V 3 bases and J 0 bases, with 18 bases left between them. Per germline, CDR1 MDHEN and CDR2 SYDVKM. The CDR3 region is CASSFFGGALRAKNIQYF. The CDR3 DNA is TGTGCCAGCAGTTTTTTTGGGGGGGCATTACGAGCCAAAAACATTCAGTACTTC.

This sequence joins TRBV24-1 and TRBJ2-3; TRBD2 matches 7 bases. Germline CDR1 is KGHDR and CDR2 is SFDVKD. The J segment lost 6 bases and the V segment lost 5 bases, leaving 7 bases of the junction unmatched. The CDR3 contains 14 residues. CDR3 nucleotides: TGTGCCACCAGTGGAGCGGGGTCTTACGATACGCAGTATTTT. Its protein is CATSGAGSYDTQYF.

The CDR3 loop is CASSLAFGYGNTIYF. The CDR3 DNA is TGTGCCAGCAGCTTAGCGTTCGGGTATGGAAACACCATATATTTT. The chain combines TRBV7-2 with TRBJ1-3; D unresolved. V shed 0 bases and J shed 3 bases, with 9 bases lying between them. Germline values: CDR1 SGHTA, CDR2 FQGNSA. The CDR3 is made up of 15 amino acids.

The V and J genes are TRBV25-1 and TRBJ2-3; 9 positions agree with TRBD1. The V and J ends lost 6 bases and 4 bases, in that order; junction bases with no gene match: 8. The CDR3 runs 15 residues. Germline CDR1 reads MGHDK; CDR2 reads SYGVNS. This CDR3 is CASSHRDRAADTQYF. CDR3 coding DNA: TGTGCCAGCAGCCACCGGGACAGGGCAGCAGATACGCAGTATTTT.

The V call is TRBV5-1, the J call TRBJ1-2, with no clear D. The CDR3 contains 13 residues. Trimming took off 0 bases at V and 8 bases at J, with 11 bases between the two ends. CDR1 is SGHRS and CDR2 is YFSETQ in the germline V gene. CDR3 bases: TGCGCCAGCAGCTTGGGAGGAGCTCAGGGCTACACCTTC. Amino acid sequence: CASSLGGAQGYTF.

The sample holds one count of this clone. The chain has TRBV5-1 and TRBJ2-3, with a weak D call TRBD1 (6 bases). This CDR3 is 15 amino acids long. CDR1 is SGHRS and CDR2 is YFSETQ in the germline V gene. Trimming pared 8 bases from V and 0 bases from J, leaving 16 bases between. In DNA, the CDR3 is TGCGCCAGTTTTAGCAGTAGGGGGAGCACAGATACGCAGTATTTT. Protein sequence: CASFSSRGSTDTQYF.

This chain uses TRBV5-1 with TRBJ2-2, with a weak D call TRBD1 (6 bases). The germline gives CDR1 SGHRS, CDR2 YFSETQ. CDR3 length equals 14 residues. Trimming pared 4 bases from V and 1 base from J, leaving 8 bases between. The CDR3 reads CASSQQGNTGELFF. CDR3 coding DNA: TGCGCCAGCAGCCAACAGGGGAACACCGGGGAGCTGTTTTTT.

The genes are TRBV2 and TRBJ2-5; perhaps TRBD2 as D (6 bases). The germline V gene encodes CDR1 SNHLY and CDR2 FYNNEI. The V and J ends lost 6 bases and 0 bases respectively, with 29 bases between them. The CDR3 is made up of 20 amino acids. The DNA for the CDR3 is TGTGCCAGCAGCGACTCTAGGCGGGCGGGGCACCTTTTATACCAAGAGACCCAGTACTTC. Amino acid sequence: CASSDSRRAGHLLYQETQYF.

The chain combines TRBV4-1 with TRBJ2-1; D may be TRBD1 (6 bases). The V gene lost 6 bases and the J gene lost 5 bases, with 17 bases spanning the gap. Germline loops: CDR1 MGHRA, CDR2 YSYEKL. The CDR3 totals 15 residues. The CDR3 is CASRKQGSGNNEQFF. CDR3 coding DNA: TGCGCCAGCAGAAAACAGGGATCTGGTAACAATGAGCAGTTCTTC.

The chain carries TRBV19 and TRBJ1-3, with 9 bases matching TRBD1. Germline V lookup: CDR1 LNHDA, CDR2 SQIVND (reference sequence). V was pared by 6 bases and J by 6 bases, with 12 bases of the junction left unmatched. This CDR3 contains 16 residues. CDR3 loop: CASRPAGQGLENTIYF. The CDR3 DNA reads TGTGCCAGTAGGCCCGCGGGACAGGGCCTGGAAAACACCATATATTTT.

The J gene is TRBJ1-2, the V gene TRBV18; 12 bases are a match to TRBD1. In germline, CDR1 is KGHSH, CDR2 LQKENI. The J segment lost 6 bases and the V segment lost 8 bases, leaving 4 bases of the junction unmatched. This CDR3 has 13 residues. CDR3 nucleotide sequence: TGTGCCAGCACAGGGACAGGGGGCGATGGCTACACCTTC. It yields the protein CASTGTGGDGYTF. Filled out from reference TRBV18 and TRBJ1-2, the complete variable domain reads NAGVMQNPRHLVRRRGQEARLRCSPMKGHSHVYWYRQLPEEGLKFMVYLQKENIIDESGMPKERFSAEFPKEGPSILRIQQVVRGDSAAYFCASTGTGGDGYTFGSGTRLTVV.

J is TRBJ2-5 and V is TRBV2; the match to TRBD2 covers 10 bases. Germline values: CDR1 SNHLY, CDR2 FYNNEI. Trimming took 4 bases from V and 2 from J; bases not matched to a gene: 4. This CDR3 comprises 15 residues. The CDR3 protein is CASSVPAGGQETQYF. CDR3 DNA sequence: TGTGCCAGCAGTGTGCCAGCGGGGGGGCAAGAGACCCAGTACTTC.

This clone has a single count. This rearrangement joins TRBV15 to TRBJ1-4; D may be TRBD1 (6 bases). This CDR3 spans 15 amino acids. Trimming pared 5 bases from V and 6 bases from J, leaving 16 bases between. CDR1 is LNHNV and CDR2 is YYDKDF in the germline V gene (reference sequence). CDR3 nucleotides: TGTGCCACCAGCGGGGCGGGGGCTAAGGATGAAAAACTGTTTTTT. Its protein is CATSGAGAKDEKLFF.

In its sample, this clone was seen once. In nucleotides, the CDR3 is TGCGCCAGCAGCCAGGCAACAGGGGGGGGCTACACCTTC. Amino acid sequence: CASSQATGGGYTF. The V gene is TRBV4-3, the J gene TRBJ1-2; 8 bases line up with TRBD1. CDR3 length: 13 amino acids. Germline assignment: CDR1 LGHNA and CDR2 YSLEER. V was clipped by 3 bases and J by 8 bases; unmatched bases: 5.

With respect to this clone: An end of the junction does not agree with germline; a read error may underlie this. This chain links TRBV9 with TRBJ1-2; 8 positions agree with TRBD1. The germline gives CDR1 SGDLS, CDR2 YYNGEE. The CDR3 covers 12 residues. As DNA, the CDR3 is TGTGCCAGCAGCGCCGGACAGGGCCTCACGATTTTC. It codes for CASSAGQGLTIF. Full variable domain (missing parts from reference TRBV9 and TRBJ1-2): DSGVTQTPKHLITATGQRVTLRCSPRSGDLSVYWYQQSLDQGLQFLIQYYNGEERAKGNILERFSAQQFPDLHSELNLSSLELGDSALYFCASSAGQGLTIFGSGTRLTVV.

This chain's CDR3 is CASSVDSGGASETQYF. The CDR3 DNA sequence: TGTGCCAGCAGCGTAGATAGCGGGGGGGCGAGTGAGACCCAGTACTTC. The chain recombines TRBV9 with TRBJ2-5, with 11 positions matching TRBD2. The V gene end was trimmed by 0 bases and the J gene end by 5 bases; junction bases not matched to a gene: 6. This CDR3 region has 16 residues. Germline V gene sequence: CDR1 SGDLS, CDR2 YYNGEE.

In this sample, this clone turned up a few times. V is TRBV5-5 and J is TRBJ2-1; TRBD2 matches 13 bases. Trimming removed 3 bases from V and 5 bases from J; junction bases left unmatched: 8. CDR1 is SGHKS and CDR2 is YYEKEE in the germline V gene (reference sequence). This CDR3 is 17 amino acids long. CDR3 residues: CASSSMGLAGRNNEQFF. Written as DNA, the CDR3 is TGTGCCAGCAGCTCGATGGGACTAGCGGGAAGGAACAATGAGCAGTTCTTC.

The chain joins TRBV4-1 to TRBJ2-5; TRBD2 matches at 7 bases. There are 16 residues in the CDR3. Germline trimming cut 4 bases from V and 5 bases from J; bases unmatched to any gene: 13. Looked up from germline, CDR1 is MGHRA and CDR2 is YSYEKL. CDR3 coding DNA: TGCGCCAGCAGCCTTCCTCCAGGCGGACTAGGGGAGACCCAGTACTTC. Translation: CASSLPPGGLGETQYF.

This chain uses TRBV4-3 with TRBJ1-1; D uncertain. This CDR3 region has 13 residues. CDR1 is LGHNA and CDR2 is YSLEER in the germline V gene. The germline V and J ends were trimmed by 1 base and 6 bases, with 9 bases remaining between them. CDR3 loop: CASSQGVPSEAFF. The CDR3 coding sequence is TGCGCCAGCAGCCAAGGTGTCCCTTCTGAAGCTTTCTTT.

The chain is built from TRBV4-1 and TRBJ1-1, with 8 nucleotides matching TRBD1. V trimming: 0 bases; J trimming: 6 bases; junction bases outside the gene matches: 6. The CDR3 spans 15 residues. CDR1 is MGHRA and CDR2 is YSYEKL in the germline V gene. Written as DNA, the CDR3 is TGCGCCAGCAGCCAAGAGGACAGGGCCTGGGCTGAAGCTTTCTTT. Translated: CASSQEDRAWAEAFF.

The chain uses TRBV9 and TRBJ1-3; D is ambiguous. V shed 4 bases and J shed 0 bases, with 8 bases lying between them. The CDR3 length is 14 residues. Germline V gene data show CDR1 as SGDLS and CDR2 as YYNGEE. The CDR3 here is CASSTTFSGNTIYF. In nucleotides, the CDR3 is TGTGCCAGCAGCACAACCTTCTCTGGAAACACCATATATTTT.

This clone was found once. The V gene is TRBV15, the J gene TRBJ1-2; the D gene is possibly TRBD1 (5 bases). CDR3 length: 14 residues. Trimming left V 0 bases short and J 5 bases short, with 10 bases between. Looked up from germline, CDR1 is LNHNV and CDR2 is YYDKDF (reference sequence). The DNA for the CDR3 is TGTGCCACCAGCAGAGATCAGGGCGAATATGGCTACACCTTC. Protein: CATSRDQGEYGYTF.

This sequence joins TRBV7-2 and TRBJ1-4, with TRBD1 matching over 7 bases. Germline V CDR1 and CDR2: SGHTA, FQGNSA. The V and J ends lost 3 bases and 8 bases, in that order; junction bases with no gene match: 6. The CDR3 has 14 amino acids. CDR3 loop: CASSFRGFGEKLFF. CDR3 bases: TGTGCCAGCAGCTTCAGGGGGTTTGGCGAAAAACTGTTTTTT.

The chain joins TRBV30 to TRBJ1-5; no reliable D call. Deletions cut 0 bases from V and 1 base from J, with 7 bases between. Germline CDR1 and CDR2: GTSNPN and SVGIG (reference sequence). This CDR3 contains 14 residues. The CDR3 bases are TGTGCCTGGAGTGTACATGTGAGCAATCAGCCCCAGCATTTT. It codes for CAWSVHVSNQPQHF.

The rearrangement joins TRBV7-3 to TRBJ1-5; D unclear. Germline CDR1 reads SGHTA; CDR2 reads FQGTGA. This CDR3 spans 13 amino acids. Trimming took 5 bases from V and 2 from J, leaving 7 bases between them. CDR3 nucleotide sequence: TGTGCCAGCAGCATACTAGGCAATCAGCCCCAGCATTTT. This encodes CASSILGNQPQHF.